The 5 T cell receptor beta chains given below trace back to one sample, sequenced in a study of cytomegalovirus exposure and HLA in healthy donors (dated by TCRdb to about 2017). The method behind the library was the immunoSEQ multiplex PCR assay. A mixture of 60 forward primers for TCR Vbeta segments and 13 reverse primers for TCR Jbeta segments was used in the multiplex PCR. The table was pulled from immuneACCESS by TCRdb, which kept in-frame rearrangements only. Such tables lose some clones; where checked, under half of the loss comes from unresolved V genes, and the rest has no known cause. For this sample the table gives 150,000 to 200,000 clones, of which just under 80% were detected only once. Clones ranked in the top ten supply 6% of the sample. What was sequenced was PBMCs. These TCRs come from a woman in her twenties or thirties in good health and CMV-seropositive.

V and J are TRBV4-3 and TRBJ1-2; no definite D call. Germline V CDR1 and CDR2: LGHNA, YSLEER. The CDR3 sequence is 15 residues long. The V and J ends lost 1 base and 1 base respectively, with 10 bases between them. Written as DNA, the CDR3 is TGCGCCAGCAGCCAAGTCCCAGACTATAACTATGGCTACACCTTC. Translation: CASSQVPDYNYGYTF.

This sequence joins TRBV13 and TRBJ1-2, with 11 bases that match TRBD1. Germline-derived CDR1 and CDR2 are PRHDT and FYEKMQ (reference sequence). The junction had 5 bases not matched to a gene; V was cut back by 1 base and J by 4 bases. The CDR3 consists of 16 residues. The CDR3: CASSLEGQGGPYGYTF. The CDR3, as DNA: TGTGCCAGCAGCTTAGAGGGACAGGGGGGGCCCTATGGCTACACCTTC.

The V and J genes are TRBV2 and TRBJ1-5; D gene unclear. Germline lookup yields CDR1 SNHLY and CDR2 FYNNEI. The V and J ends lost 6 bases and 7 bases respectively, with 19 bases between them. The CDR3 runs to 15 residues. The CDR3 is CASRRRETKDQPQHF. The CDR3 nucleotides read TGTGCCAGCAGGCGCCGGGAGACAAAGGACCAGCCCCAGCATTTT.

The chain is built from TRBV29-1 and TRBJ2-3; TRBD2 aligns across 7 bases. Looked up from germline, CDR1 is SQVTM and CDR2 is ANQGSEA. The CDR3 has 15 amino acids. Trimming removed 4 bases from V and 6 bases from J; junction bases left unmatched: 13. This CDR3 is CSVVRSGSPGDTQYF. The CDR3, as DNA: TGCAGCGTTGTCCGTAGCGGGTCTCCCGGGGATACGCAGTATTTT.

This chain links TRBV28 with TRBJ1-5; TRBD1 aligns across 9 bases. Germline V gene lookup returns CDR1 MDHEN and CDR2 SYDVKM. The V segment lost 5 bases and the J segment 5 bases; nucleotides outside the gene matches: 4. This CDR3 is 14 amino acids long. CDR3 loop: CASSRTGADQPQHF. In DNA form, the CDR3 reads TGTGCCAGCAGTCGGACAGGGGCGGATCAGCCCCAGCATTTT.